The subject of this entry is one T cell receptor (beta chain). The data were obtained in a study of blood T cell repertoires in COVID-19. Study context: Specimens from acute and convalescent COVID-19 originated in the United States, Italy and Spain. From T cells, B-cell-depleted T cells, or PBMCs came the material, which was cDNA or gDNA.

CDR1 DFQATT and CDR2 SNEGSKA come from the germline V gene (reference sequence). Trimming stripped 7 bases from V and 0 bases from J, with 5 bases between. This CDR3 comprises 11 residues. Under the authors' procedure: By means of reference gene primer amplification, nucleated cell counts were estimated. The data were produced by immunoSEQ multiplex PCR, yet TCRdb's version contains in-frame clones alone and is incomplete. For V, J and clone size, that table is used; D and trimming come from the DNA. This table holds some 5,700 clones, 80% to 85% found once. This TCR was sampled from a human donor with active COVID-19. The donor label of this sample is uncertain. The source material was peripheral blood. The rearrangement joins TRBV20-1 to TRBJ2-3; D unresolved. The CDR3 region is CSVSSTDTQYF. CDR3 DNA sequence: TGCAGTGTCTCTAGCACAGATACGCAGTATTTT.